This record concerns one T cell receptor beta chain sequence. These data come from a study of blood T cell repertoires in COVID-19. Overall study context: Sites across the United States, Italy and Spain contributed samples from acute and convalescent COVID-19. From T cells, B-cell-depleted T cells, or PBMCs came the material, which was cDNA or gDNA.

In the original workflow: Reference gene primer amplification in the assay estimated nucleated cell counts. This table comes from immunoSEQ multiplex PCR, and its TCRdb copy is limited to in-frame clones, with some not included. V and J calls and clone size follow that table, whereas D and trimming were derived from the DNA. Found here are roughly 130,000 clones, around 85% of them singletons; the top ten hold approximately 3%. J was trimmed by 2 bases and V by 5 bases; bases with no gene match: 9. From germline, CDR1 is SGHRS and CDR2 YFSETQ. The CDR3 spans 15 residues. Sample: peripheral blood. The chain carries TRBV5-1 and TRBJ2-7, with 8 bases aligning to TRBD2. The TCR originated in an elderly woman with acute or convalescent COVID-19. The CDR3 protein is CASSTGGTYTYEQYF. Here the CDR3 DNA reads TGCGCCAGCAGTACGGGGGGGACCTATACCTACGAGCAGTACTTC.